This T cell receptor beta chain was sequenced in a study of control samples from healthy donors and cancer patients. Data came from immunoSEQ multiplex PCR; TCRdb stores just in-frame clones and leaves some out. The sample carries 65,000 to 95,000 clones, 87% recorded once. Germline CDR1 MNHEY, CDR2 SVGAGI. The CDR3 has 15 residues. With 5 bases clipped from V and 4 bases from J, the junction kept 6 bases outside the gene matches. This receptor was identified in a man aged 50 or older in good health. Source material: blood. The gene calls are TRBV6-5 and TRBJ1-3, with 9 bases that match TRBD1. CDR3 residues: CASSISGTGGNTIYF. The CDR3 DNA follows: TGTGCCAGCAGTATATCCGGGACAGGGGGAAACACCATATATTTT.